The clone carrying this TCR beta chain was recorded at least ten times. Its antigen remains unknown. Primers used in a second PCR of about 7 to 12 cycles were a sample-barcoded 5' primer and a J-beta primer mix. TCRdb itself ran the 5' RACE reads through MiXCR, one entry per CDR3 protein. The profile covers under 1,100,000 distinct CDR3 sequences, with roughly 24% appearing a single time and 0.75% taken by the ten largest. The data were taken from a study of blood T cells in healthy people across ages. Whole-study results and caveats: It was held that the diversity estimates obtained from one million T cells were underestimates.

The CDR3 totals 15 residues. V lost 0 bases and J lost 5, with 11 bases in between. Germline V gene sequence: CDR1 SGDLS, CDR2 YYNGEE. Donors ranged from roughly 6 to 90 years old and were healthy Caucasians in Russia. The data also belong to a second study, concerning T cells of mothers and their children.

The sample taken for sequencing was blood. This sequence originates from a girl aged 2 to 10 in good health. This rearrangement joins TRBV9 to TRBJ2-2; D might be TRBD2 (6 bases). The CDR3 nucleotides read TGTGCCAGCAGCGTAGAGCCCAGCGGGACCGGGGAGCTGTTTTTT. This sequence encodes CASSVEPSGTGELFF.